This entry features one T cell receptor beta chain sequence. This entry comes from a study of follicular helper T cells after annual influenza vaccination. The germline CDR1 and CDR2 sequences are KGHSH and LQKENI. The CDR3 length is 16 residues. Trimming removed 3 bases at V and 0 bases at J, with 15 bases between. Data came from immunoSEQ multiplex PCR; TCRdb stores just in-frame clones and leaves some out. This repertoire shows roughly 5,000 clones, 84% found once; its top ten account for 2% to 3%. Time point described: 2015-2016 season, 7 days after influenza vaccination. The sequence was obtained from an adult who received the influenza vaccine. The sequences come from CXCR5+ CD38- circulating T follicular helper cells from blood, collected 7 days after influenza vaccination. Subset of the sample: circulating Tfh, non-naive CD4+CXCR5+PD-1+ (ICOS+CD38+ or ICOS-CD38-). This rearrangement joins TRBV18 to TRBJ2-7; D gene ambiguous. CDR3 DNA sequence: TGTGCCAGCTCACCCACGGGTCTCGCGAGCTCCTACGAGCAGTACTTC. Translation: CASSPTGLASSYEQYF.